These 16 T cell receptor beta chains came from one sample sequenced in a study of blood T cell repertoires in COVID-19. Repertoires were generated with immunoSEQ multiplex PCR, while TCRdb's copy carries only in-frame clones and drops some. This repertoire shows 59,000 or so clones, 80% found once; its top ten account for under 7.5%. The sequenced sample was peripheral blood. The receptors were gathered from a man between 60 and 70 years old with acute or convalescent COVID-19.

The gene calls are TRBV3-1 (or the pseudogene TRBV3-2) and TRBJ2-3; TRBD2 matches at 11 bases. The trim removed 2 bases at V and 4 bases at J, leaving 2 bases unmatched. This CDR3 region has 15 residues. Germline V lookup: CDR1 LGHDT, CDR2 YNNKEL (reference sequence). This chain's CDR3 is CASSQPGLAADTQYF. The DNA of the CDR3 is TGTGCCAGCAGCCAACCGGGACTAGCGGCAGATACGCAGTATTTT.

This chain joins TRBV7-9 and TRBJ2-1, with 8 positions matching TRBD2. Germline-derived CDR1 and CDR2 are SEHNR and FQNEAQ (reference sequence). The J segment lost 6 bases and the V segment lost 1 base, leaving 8 bases of the junction unmatched. The CDR3 covers 16 residues. The CDR3: CASSLGSGGRFNEQFF. The CDR3 DNA is TGTGCCAGCAGCTTAGGGAGCGGGGGCCGTTTCAATGAGCAGTTCTTC.

The J gene is TRBJ2-3, the V gene TRBV5-1; D is unresolved. Between the trimmed V and J ends, which lost 1 base and 2 bases, there was a span of 8 bases. Germline loops: CDR1 SGHRS, CDR2 YFSETQ. The CDR3 is 14 amino acids. The CDR3 is CASSLSKPTDTQYF. The CDR3 DNA reads TGCGCCAGCAGCTTGAGTAAGCCCACAGATACGCAGTATTTT.

V is TRBV6-5 and J is TRBJ2-6, with D tentatively TRBD2 (5 bases). Germline CDR1 and CDR2: MNHEY and SVGAGI. This CDR3 is built from 15 residues. Trimming removed 2 bases at V and 0 bases at J, with 5 bases between. As DNA, the CDR3 is TGTGCCAGCAGTTACGGGAGCTCTGGGGCCAACGTCCTGACTTTC. As protein: CASSYGSSGANVLTF.

The V and J genes are TRBV7-2 and TRBJ2-1, with D possibly being TRBD2 (5 bases). The CDR3 contains 17 residues. Germline loops: CDR1 SGHTA, CDR2 FQGNSA. Trimming pared 1 base from V and 0 bases from J, leaving 13 bases between. For the CDR3, the DNA is TGTGCCAGCAGCTTAGTGGAGGTATCTAGCTCCTACAATGAGCAGTTCTTC. Protein product: CASSLVEVSSSYNEQFF. Full variable domain (remainder filled in from reference TRBV7-2 and TRBJ2-1): GAGVSQSPSNKVTEKGKDVELRCDPISGHTALYWYRQSLGQGLEFLIYFQGNSAPDKSGLPSDRFSAERTGGSVSTLTIQRTQQEDSAVYLCASSLVEVSSSYNEQFFGPGTRLTVL.

This rearrangement joins TRBV9 to TRBJ2-4; weak D call: TRBD2 (7 bases). CDR3 length: 16 residues. Trimming cost V 4 bases and J 0 bases, with 14 bases left between them. CDR1 and CDR2 from the germline V gene are SGDLS and YYNGEE. The DNA for the CDR3 is TGTGCCAGCAGCTTCCGAGGGGGGGTAGCCAAAAACATTCAGTACTTC. It yields the protein CASSFRGGVAKNIQYF.

The V and J genes are TRBV6-2 or TRBV6-3 and TRBJ1-5, with D unclear. Trimming cost V 2 bases and J 7 bases, with 9 bases left between them. From germline, CDR1 is MNHEY and CDR2 SVGEGT. The CDR3 runs 13 residues. In DNA, the CDR3 is TGTGCCAGCAGTTACGGAGTCGCCCAGCCCCAGCATTTT. It specifies CASSYGVAQPQHF.

This clone was seen just once. The chain joins TRBV2 to TRBJ2-2; 8 bases map to TRBD1. The V gene end was trimmed by 7 bases and the J gene end by 7 bases; junction bases not matched to a gene: 8. The V gene's germline CDR1 is SNHLY and CDR2 FYNNEI. The CDR3 loop spans 14 amino acids. CDR3: CASTGQGRSGELFF. CDR3 in DNA: TGTGCCAGCACAGGACAGGGAAGAAGCGGGGAGCTGTTTTTT.

This clone showed up just a few times. This rearrangement joins TRBV6-5 to TRBJ1-2; tentative D call: TRBD1 (6 bases). There are 12 residues in the CDR3. Germline CDR1 reads MNHEY; CDR2 reads SVGAGI. The V end was cut by 5 bases, the J end by 8 bases, with 12 bases between. The DNA for the CDR3 is TGTGCCAGCAGTAGCAGGGGATTAGGCTACACCTTC. Its protein product is CASSSRGLGYTF.

This chain joins TRBV7-8 and TRBJ1-2, with 7 bases aligning to TRBD1. The CDR3 sequence is 13 residues long. V gave up 5 bases and J gave up 2 bases; unmatched junction bases: 2. From germline, CDR1 is SGHVS and CDR2 FQNEAQ. Here the CDR3 DNA reads TGTGCCAGCAGCGCGGACAGGAACTATGGCTACACCTTC. This translates into CASSADRNYGYTF.

The rearrangement joins TRBV28 to TRBJ2-3; TRBD2 matches 8 bases. The CDR3 contains 17 residues. CDR1 and CDR2 (germline): MDHEN, SYDVKM. The V segment lost 5 bases and the J segment 2 bases; nucleotides outside the gene matches: 12. This CDR3 reads CASSPTGAGALTDTQYF. Written as DNA, the CDR3 is TGTGCCAGCAGTCCCACGGGAGCGGGGGCCCTCACAGATACGCAGTATTTT.

The chain uses TRBV28 and TRBJ2-7; the match to TRBD1 covers 7 bases. Trimming at V came to 5 bases and at J to 0 bases, leaving 10 bases not matched to a gene. Germline CDR1 MDHEN, CDR2 SYDVKM. The CDR3 loop spans 16 amino acids. The CDR3 is CASSGFGTASSYEQYF. For the CDR3, the DNA is TGTGCCAGCAGTGGATTCGGGACAGCCAGCTCCTACGAGCAGTACTTC.

This clone turned up a few times. A junction boundary mismatches the germline segment, possibly from a read error. The V call is TRBV9, the J call TRBJ1-1; no reliable D call. CDR3 length: 17 amino acids. In germline, CDR1 is SGDLS, CDR2 YYNGEE. The CDR3 sequence is CASSVAGLGGMNPEAFF. CDR3 nucleotides: TGTGCCAGCAGCGTAGCTGGTCTGGGAGGGATGAACCCTGAAGCTTTCTTT. Full variable domain (rest looked up from reference TRBV9 and TRBJ1-1): DSGVTQTPKHLITATGQRVTLRCSPRSGDLSVYWYQQSLDQGLQFLIQYYNGEERAKGNILERFSAQQFPDLHSELNLSSLELGDSALYFCASSVAGLGGMNPEAFFGQGTRLTVV.

The CDR3 DNA sequence: TGTGCCAGCAGCTCACGAGTAACTAGCGGCACAGATACGCAGTATTTT. Translation gives CASSSRVTSGTDTQYF. This sequence joins TRBV13 and TRBJ2-3; 7 nucleotides line up with TRBD2. The V and J ends lost 4 bases and 1 base, in that order; junction bases with no gene match: 8. The germline CDR1 and CDR2 sequences are PRHDT and FYEKMQ (reference sequence). The CDR3 covers 16 residues.

The chain employs TRBV11-2 and TRBJ2-1; 11 nucleotides align to TRBD1. Per germline, CDR1 SGHAT and CDR2 FQNNGV. There are 14 residues in the CDR3. The V gene end was trimmed by 5 bases and the J gene end by 7 bases; junction bases not matched to a gene: 4. CDR3 DNA: TGTGCCAGCAGCCCGGGGACAGGGGGTAATGAGCAGTTCTTC. The encoded protein is CASSPGTGGNEQFF. Together with reference TRBV11-2 and TRBJ2-1, the CDR3 gives the full variable domain: EAGVAQSPRYKIIEKRQSVAFWCNPISGHATLYWYQQILGQGPKLLIQFQNNGVVDDSQLPKDRFSAERLKGVDSTLKIQPAKLEDSAVYLCASSPGTGGNEQFFGPGTRLTVL.

This sequence joins TRBV2 and TRBJ1-2; D is unclear. This CDR3 has 12 residues. V gave up 1 base and J gave up 5 bases, with 5 bases separating them. CDR1 and CDR2 from the germline V gene are SNHLY and FYNNEI. The CDR3, as DNA: TGTGCCAGCAGTGAAGAGGAGTATGGCTACACCTTC. This encodes CASSEEEYGYTF.